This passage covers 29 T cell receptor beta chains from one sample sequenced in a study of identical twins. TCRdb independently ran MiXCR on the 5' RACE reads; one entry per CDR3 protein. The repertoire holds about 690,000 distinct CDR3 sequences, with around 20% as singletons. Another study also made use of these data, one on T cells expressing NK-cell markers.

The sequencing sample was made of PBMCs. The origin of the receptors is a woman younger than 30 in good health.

DNA for the CDR3: TGCGCCAGCAGCCAAGTCGGGGGAAACATTCAGTACTTC. Its protein product is CASSQVGGNIQYF. V usage is TRBV4-3 and J usage is TRBJ2-4; D is possibly TRBD2 (6 bases). CDR1 and CDR2 (germline): LGHNA, YSLEER. V dropped 1 base and J dropped 6 bases, with 7 bases sitting between them. The CDR3 totals 13 residues.

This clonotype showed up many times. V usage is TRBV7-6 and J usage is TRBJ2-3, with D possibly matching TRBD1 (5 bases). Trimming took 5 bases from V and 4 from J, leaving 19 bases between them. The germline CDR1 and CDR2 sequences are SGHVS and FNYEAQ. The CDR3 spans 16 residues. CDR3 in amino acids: CASSPKIETDADTQYF. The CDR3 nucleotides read TGTGCCAGCAGCCCCAAAATAGAGACAGACGCAGATACGCAGTATTTT.

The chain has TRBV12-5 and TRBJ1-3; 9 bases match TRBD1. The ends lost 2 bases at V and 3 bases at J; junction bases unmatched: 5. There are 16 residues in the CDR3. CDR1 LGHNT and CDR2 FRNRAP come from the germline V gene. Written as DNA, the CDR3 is TGTGCTAGTGGTTTGCCTCGGACAGGGGTTGGAAACACCATATATTTT. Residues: CASGLPRTGVGNTIYF.

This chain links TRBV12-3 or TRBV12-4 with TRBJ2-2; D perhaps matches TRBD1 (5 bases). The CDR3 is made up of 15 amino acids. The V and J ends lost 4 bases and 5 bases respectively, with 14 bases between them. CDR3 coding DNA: TGTGCCAGCAGTTCCCGGCCAGGGTCGACCGGGGAGCTGTTTTTT. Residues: CASSSRPGSTGELFF.

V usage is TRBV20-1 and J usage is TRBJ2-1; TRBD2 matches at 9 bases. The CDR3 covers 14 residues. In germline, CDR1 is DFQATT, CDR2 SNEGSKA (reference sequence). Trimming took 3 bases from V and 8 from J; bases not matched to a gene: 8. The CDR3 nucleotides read TGCAGTGCTAGCGAGCTAGCGGGATTGGATGAGCAGTTCTTC. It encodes CSASELAGLDEQFF.

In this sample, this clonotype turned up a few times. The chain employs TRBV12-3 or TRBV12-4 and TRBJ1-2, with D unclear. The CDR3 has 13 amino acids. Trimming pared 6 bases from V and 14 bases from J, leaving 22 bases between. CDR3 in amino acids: CASSPIIQLPWTF. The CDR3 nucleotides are TGTGCCAGCAGCCCCATTATCCAACTCCCCTGGACCTTC.

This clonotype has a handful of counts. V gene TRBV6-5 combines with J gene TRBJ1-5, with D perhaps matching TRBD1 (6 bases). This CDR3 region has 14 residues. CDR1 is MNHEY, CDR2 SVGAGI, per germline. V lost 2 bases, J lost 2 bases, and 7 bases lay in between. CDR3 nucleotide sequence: TGTGCCAGCAGTTACGCAGGGGGCAATCAGCCCCAGCATTTT. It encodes CASSYAGGNQPQHF.

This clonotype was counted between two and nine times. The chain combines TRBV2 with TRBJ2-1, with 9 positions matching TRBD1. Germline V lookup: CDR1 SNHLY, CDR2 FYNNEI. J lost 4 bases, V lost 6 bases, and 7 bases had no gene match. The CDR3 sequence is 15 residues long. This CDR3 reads CASRLRQGGYNEQFF. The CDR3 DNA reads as TGTGCCAGCAGACTACGACAGGGGGGGTACAATGAGCAGTTCTTC.

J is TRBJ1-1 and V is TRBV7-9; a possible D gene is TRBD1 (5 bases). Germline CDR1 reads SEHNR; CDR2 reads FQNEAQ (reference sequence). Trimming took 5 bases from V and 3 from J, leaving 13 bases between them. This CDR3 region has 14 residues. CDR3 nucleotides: TGTGCCAGCAGCCTCCAAACGGGGGACACTGAAGCTTTCTTT. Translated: CASSLQTGDTEAFF.

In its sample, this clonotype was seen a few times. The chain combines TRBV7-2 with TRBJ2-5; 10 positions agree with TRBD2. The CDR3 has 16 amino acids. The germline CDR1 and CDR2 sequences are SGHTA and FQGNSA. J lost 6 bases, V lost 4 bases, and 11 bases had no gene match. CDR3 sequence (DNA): TGTGCCAGCAGCTCCCTGGGAGCGGGGGGGCCGCAGACCCAGTACTTC. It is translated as CASSSLGAGGPQTQYF.

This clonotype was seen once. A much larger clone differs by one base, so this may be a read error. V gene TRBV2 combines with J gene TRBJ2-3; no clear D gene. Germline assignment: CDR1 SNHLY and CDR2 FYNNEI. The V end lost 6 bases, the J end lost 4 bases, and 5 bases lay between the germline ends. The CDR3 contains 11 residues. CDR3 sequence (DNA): TGTGCCAGCAGATTCTCAGATACGCAGTATTTT. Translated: CASRFSDTQYF.

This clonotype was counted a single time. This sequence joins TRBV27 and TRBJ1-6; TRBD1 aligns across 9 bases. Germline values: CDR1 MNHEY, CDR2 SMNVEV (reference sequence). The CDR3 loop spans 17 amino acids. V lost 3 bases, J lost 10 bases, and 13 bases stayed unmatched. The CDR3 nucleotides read TGTGCCAGCAGTTTGTACCTACAGGGGGCAATGATCTCACCCCTCCACTTT. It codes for CASSLYLQGAMISPLHF.

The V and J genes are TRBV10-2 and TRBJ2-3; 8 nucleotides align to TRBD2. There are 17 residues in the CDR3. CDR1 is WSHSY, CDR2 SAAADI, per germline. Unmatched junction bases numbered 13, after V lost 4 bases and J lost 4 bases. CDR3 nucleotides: TGCGCCAGCAGTGGGGGGGCCAGCGGGAGAAAGGCAGATACGCAGTATTTT. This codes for CASSGGASGRKADTQYF.

DNA for the CDR3: TGTGCCGGGGTACTAGCGGGAGTCGGGGATACGCAGTATTTT. It specifies CAGVLAGVGDTQYF. V usage is TRBV7-2 and J usage is TRBJ2-3; TRBD2 aligns across 11 bases. Per the germline V gene, CDR1 is SGHTA and CDR2 is FQGNSA. Unmatched junction bases numbered 10, after V lost 11 bases and J lost 6 bases. This CDR3 is built from 14 residues.

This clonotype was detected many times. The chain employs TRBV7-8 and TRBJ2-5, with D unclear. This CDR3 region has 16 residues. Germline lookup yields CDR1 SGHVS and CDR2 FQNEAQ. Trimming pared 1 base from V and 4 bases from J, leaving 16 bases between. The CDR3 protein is CASSLVSGARLETQYF. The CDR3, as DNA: TGTGCCAGCAGCTTAGTGTCTGGCGCGCGTCTAGAGACCCAGTACTTC.

This CDR3 is CASSSRQEPETQYF. CDR3 nucleotides: TGTGCCAGCAGTTCGAGGCAGGAGCCAGAGACCCAGTACTTC. The chain recombines TRBV28 with TRBJ2-5; D not certain. Trimming removed 4 bases at V and 4 bases at J, with 13 bases between. The CDR3 loop spans 14 amino acids. The germline gives CDR1 MDHEN, CDR2 SYDVKM. The complete variable domain, with remaining parts taken from reference TRBV28 and TRBJ2-5, reads DVKVTQSSRYLVKRTGEKVFLECVQDMDHENMFWYRQDPGLGLRLIYFSYDVKMKEKGDIPEGYSVSREKKERFSLILESASTNQTSMYLCASSSRQEPETQYFGPGTRLLVL.

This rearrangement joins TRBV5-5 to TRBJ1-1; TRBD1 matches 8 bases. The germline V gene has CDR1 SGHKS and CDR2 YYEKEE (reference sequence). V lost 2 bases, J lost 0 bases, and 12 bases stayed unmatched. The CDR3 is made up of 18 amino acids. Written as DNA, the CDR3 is TGTGCCAGCAGCTTCATGCTTCGGACAGGGTCTTTGAACACTGAAGCTTTCTTT. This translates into CASSFMLRTGSLNTEAFF.

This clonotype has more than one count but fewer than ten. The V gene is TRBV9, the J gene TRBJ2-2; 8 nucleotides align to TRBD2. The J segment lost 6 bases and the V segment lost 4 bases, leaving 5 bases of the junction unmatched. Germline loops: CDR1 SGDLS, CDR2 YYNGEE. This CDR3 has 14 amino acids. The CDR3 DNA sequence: TGTGCCAGCAGCTACGGGGGGGGCGCCGGGGAGCTGTTTTTT. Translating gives CASSYGGGAGELFF.

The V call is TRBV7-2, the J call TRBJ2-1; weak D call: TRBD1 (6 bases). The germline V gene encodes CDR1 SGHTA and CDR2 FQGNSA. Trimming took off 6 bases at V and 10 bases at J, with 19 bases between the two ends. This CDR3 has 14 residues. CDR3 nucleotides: TGTGCCAGCAGGATATCTACAGGGATCGACGAGCAGTTCTTC. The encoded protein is CASRISTGIDEQFF.

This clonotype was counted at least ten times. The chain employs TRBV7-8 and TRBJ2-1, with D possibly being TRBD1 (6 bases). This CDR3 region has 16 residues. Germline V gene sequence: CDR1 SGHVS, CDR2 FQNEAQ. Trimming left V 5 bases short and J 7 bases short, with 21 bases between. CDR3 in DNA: TGTGCCAGCAGCCCGGAACTGGGGGCCACCTTTAATGAGCAGTTCTTC. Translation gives CASSPELGATFNEQFF.

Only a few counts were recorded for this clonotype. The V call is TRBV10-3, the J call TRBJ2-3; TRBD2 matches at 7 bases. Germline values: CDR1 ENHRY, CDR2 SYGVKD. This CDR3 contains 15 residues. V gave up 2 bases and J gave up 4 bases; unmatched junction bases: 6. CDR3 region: CAISEPRLAPDTQYF. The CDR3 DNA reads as TGTGCCATCAGTGAGCCCAGACTAGCCCCAGATACGCAGTATTTT.

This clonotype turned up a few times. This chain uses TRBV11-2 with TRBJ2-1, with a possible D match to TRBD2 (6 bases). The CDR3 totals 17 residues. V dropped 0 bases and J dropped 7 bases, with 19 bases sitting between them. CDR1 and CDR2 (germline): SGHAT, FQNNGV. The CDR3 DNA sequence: TGTGCCAGCAGCTTAGATCGGATAGCGGTGGTTCAGAATGAGCAGTTCTTC. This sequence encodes CASSLDRIAVVQNEQFF.

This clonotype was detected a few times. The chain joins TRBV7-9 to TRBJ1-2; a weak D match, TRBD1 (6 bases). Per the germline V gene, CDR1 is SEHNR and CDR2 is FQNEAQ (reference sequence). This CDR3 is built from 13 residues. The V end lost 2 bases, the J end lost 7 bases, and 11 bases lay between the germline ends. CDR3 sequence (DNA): TGTGCCAGCAGCTTACAGGGGATCGGTGGCTACACCTTC. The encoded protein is CASSLQGIGGYTF.

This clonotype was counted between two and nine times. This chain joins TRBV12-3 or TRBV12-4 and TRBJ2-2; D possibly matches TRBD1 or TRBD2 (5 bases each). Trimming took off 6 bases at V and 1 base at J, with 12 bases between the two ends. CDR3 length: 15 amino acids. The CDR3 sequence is CASSPPGLNTGELFF. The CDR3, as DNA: TGTGCCAGCAGCCCGCCGGGGCTGAACACCGGGGAGCTGTTTTTT.

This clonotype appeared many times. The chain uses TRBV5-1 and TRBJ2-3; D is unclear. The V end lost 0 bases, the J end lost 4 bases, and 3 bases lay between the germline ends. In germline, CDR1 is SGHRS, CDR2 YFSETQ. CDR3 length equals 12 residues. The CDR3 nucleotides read TGCGCCAGCAGCTTGGGTTCAGATACGCAGTATTTT. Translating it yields CASSLGSDTQYF.

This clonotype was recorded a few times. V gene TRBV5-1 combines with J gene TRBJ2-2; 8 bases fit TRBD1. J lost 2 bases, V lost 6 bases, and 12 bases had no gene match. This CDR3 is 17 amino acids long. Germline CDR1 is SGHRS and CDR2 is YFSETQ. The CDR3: CASTKGTGQINTGELFF. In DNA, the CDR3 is TGCGCCAGCACAAAAGGGACAGGCCAGATTAACACCGGGGAGCTGTTTTTT.

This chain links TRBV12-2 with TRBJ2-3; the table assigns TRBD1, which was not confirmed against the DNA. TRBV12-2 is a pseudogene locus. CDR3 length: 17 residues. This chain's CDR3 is CASRLVFRGSPTDTQYF. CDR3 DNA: TGTGCAAGTCGCTTAGTTTTTCGGGGGTCACCCACAGATACGCAGTATTTT.

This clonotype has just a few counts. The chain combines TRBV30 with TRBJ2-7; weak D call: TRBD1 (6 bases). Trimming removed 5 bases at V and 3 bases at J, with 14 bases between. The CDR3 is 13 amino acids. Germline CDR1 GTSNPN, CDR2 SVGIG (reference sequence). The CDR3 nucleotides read TGTGCCTGGTCCGGGACACAGAACTACGAGCAGTACTTC. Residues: CAWSGTQNYEQYF.

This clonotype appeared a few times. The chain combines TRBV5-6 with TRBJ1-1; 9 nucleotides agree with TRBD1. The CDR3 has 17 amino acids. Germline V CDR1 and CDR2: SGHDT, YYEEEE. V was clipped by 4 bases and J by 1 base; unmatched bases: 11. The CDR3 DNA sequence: TGTGCCAGCAGCCTTCTGACAGGGGGTAGAGCGAACACTGAAGCTTTCTTT. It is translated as CASSLLTGGRANTEAFF.